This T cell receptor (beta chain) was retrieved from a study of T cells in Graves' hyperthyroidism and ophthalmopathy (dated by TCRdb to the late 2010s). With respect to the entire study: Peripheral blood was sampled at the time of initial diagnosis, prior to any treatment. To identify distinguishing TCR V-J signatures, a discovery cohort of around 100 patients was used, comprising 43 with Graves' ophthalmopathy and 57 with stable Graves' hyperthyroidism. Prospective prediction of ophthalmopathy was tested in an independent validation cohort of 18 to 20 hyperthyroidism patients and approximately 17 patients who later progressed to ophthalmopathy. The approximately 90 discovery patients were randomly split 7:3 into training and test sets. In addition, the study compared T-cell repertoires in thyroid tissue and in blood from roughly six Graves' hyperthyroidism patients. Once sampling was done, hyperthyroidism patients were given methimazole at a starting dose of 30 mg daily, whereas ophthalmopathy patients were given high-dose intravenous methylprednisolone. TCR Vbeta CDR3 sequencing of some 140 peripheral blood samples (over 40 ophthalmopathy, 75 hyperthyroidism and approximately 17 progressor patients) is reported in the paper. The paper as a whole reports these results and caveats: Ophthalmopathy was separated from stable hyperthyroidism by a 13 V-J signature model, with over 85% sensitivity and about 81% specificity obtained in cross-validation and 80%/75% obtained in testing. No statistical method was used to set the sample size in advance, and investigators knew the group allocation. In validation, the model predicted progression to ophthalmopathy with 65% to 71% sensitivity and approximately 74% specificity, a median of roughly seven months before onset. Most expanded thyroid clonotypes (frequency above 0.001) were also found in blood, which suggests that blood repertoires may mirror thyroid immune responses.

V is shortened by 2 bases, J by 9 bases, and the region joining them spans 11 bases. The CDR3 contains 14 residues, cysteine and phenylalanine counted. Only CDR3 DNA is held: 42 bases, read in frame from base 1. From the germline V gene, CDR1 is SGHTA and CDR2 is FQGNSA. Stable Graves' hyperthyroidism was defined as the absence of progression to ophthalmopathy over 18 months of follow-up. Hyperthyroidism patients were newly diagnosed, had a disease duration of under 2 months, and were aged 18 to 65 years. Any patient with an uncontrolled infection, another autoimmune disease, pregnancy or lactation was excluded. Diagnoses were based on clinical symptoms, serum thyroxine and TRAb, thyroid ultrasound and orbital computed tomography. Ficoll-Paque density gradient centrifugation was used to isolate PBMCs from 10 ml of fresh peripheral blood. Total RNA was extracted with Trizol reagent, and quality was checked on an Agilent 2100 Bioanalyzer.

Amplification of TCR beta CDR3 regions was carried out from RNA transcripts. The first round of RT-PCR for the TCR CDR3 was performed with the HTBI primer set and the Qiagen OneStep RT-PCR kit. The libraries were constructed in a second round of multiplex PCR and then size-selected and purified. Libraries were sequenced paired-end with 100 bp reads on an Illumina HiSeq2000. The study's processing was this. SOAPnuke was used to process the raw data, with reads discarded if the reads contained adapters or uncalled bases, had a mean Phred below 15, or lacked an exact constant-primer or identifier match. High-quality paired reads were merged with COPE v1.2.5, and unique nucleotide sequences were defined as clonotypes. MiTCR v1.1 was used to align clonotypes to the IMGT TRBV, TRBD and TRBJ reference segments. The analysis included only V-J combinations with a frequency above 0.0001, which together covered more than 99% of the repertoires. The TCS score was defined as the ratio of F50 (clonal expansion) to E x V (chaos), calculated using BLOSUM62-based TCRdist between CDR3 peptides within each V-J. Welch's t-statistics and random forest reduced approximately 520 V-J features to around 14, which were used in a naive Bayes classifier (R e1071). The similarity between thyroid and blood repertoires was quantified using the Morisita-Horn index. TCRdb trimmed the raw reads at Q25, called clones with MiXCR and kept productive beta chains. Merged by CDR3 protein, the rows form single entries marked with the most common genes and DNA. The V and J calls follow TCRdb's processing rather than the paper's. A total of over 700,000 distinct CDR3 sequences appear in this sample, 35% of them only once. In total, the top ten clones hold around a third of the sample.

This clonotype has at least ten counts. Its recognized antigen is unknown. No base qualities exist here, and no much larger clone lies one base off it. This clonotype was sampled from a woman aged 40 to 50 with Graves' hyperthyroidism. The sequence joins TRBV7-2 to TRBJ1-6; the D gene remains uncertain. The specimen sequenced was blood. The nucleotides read TGTGCCAGCAGCTTAAACGGTCTTGGTTCACCCCTCCACTTT. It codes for CASSLNGLGSPLHF.